The clone carrying this TCR beta chain was observed a handful of times. CDR1 SGHAT and CDR2 FQDESV come from the germline V gene (reference sequence). This CDR3 has 14 residues. V lost 3 bases, J lost 9 bases, and 6 bases stayed unmatched. Unique molecular identifiers tagged the TCRbeta library. TCRdb reanalysed the PCR reads using MiXCR and keeps one entry per CDR3 protein. The sample gives about 610,000 distinct CDR3 sequences, roughly 10% of which show up once; about 4% is in the top ten. The data were obtained in a study of T-cell reconstitution after alpha-beta-depleted transplantation in children.

The genes are TRBV11-1 and TRBJ2-2, with TRBD1 identical over 8 bases. The sequences come from PBMCs from the stem cell graft donor, collected from the stem cell graft. This clonotype originated in a human donor who donated a stem cell graft to a child with acute myeloid leukemia. CDR3 sequence: CASSLHRGDRELFF. The CDR3 nucleotides read TGTGCCAGCAGCTTGCACAGGGGGGACCGGGAGCTGTTTTTT.